This T cell receptor (beta chain) was sequenced in a study of shared T cell receptors in the human thymus. CDR1 is SGHDT, CDR2 YYEEEE, per germline. The CDR3 sequence is 14 residues long. Unmatched junction bases numbered 3, after V lost 0 bases and J lost 3 bases. Some clones are missing from TCRdb's copy, which holds only in-frame ones; the method was immunoSEQ multiplex PCR. The top ten hold roughly 0.01% of the sample, which has 550,000 to 800,000 clones, 80% to 90% seen once. The sample was also linked to a second study, of human thymus T cells.

The specimen was thymocytes. This receptor was identified in a girl under three years old with a congenital heart defect. The rearrangement joins TRBV5-6 to TRBJ2-7; 7 bases are a match to TRBD1. CDR3 in amino acids: CASSLGGGRYEQYF. The CDR3 DNA reads as TGTGCCAGCAGCTTGGGAGGGGGCCGCTACGAGCAGTACTTC. Complete variable domain (other parts from reference TRBV5-6 and TRBJ2-7): DAGVTQSPTHLIKTRGQQVTLRCSPKSGHDTVSWYQQALGQGPQFIFQYYEEEERQRGNFPDRFSGHQFPNYSSELNVNALLLGDSALYLCASSLGGGRYEQYFGPGTRLTVT.